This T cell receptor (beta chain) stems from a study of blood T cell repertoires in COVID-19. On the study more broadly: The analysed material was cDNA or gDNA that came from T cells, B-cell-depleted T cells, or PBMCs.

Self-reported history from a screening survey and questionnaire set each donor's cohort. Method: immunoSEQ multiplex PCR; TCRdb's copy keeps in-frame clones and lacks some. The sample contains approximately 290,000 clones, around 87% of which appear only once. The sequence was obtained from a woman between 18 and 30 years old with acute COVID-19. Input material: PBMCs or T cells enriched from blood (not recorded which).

The CDR3: CAWSVLTEAFF. As DNA, the CDR3 is TGTGCCTGGAGTGTACTTACTGAAGCTTTCTTT. The genes are TRBV30 and TRBJ1-1; D is undetermined. V was cut by 0 bases and J by 5 bases, with 4 bases left in between. The CDR3 sequence is 11 residues long. From germline, CDR1 is GTSNPN and CDR2 SVGIG (reference sequence).